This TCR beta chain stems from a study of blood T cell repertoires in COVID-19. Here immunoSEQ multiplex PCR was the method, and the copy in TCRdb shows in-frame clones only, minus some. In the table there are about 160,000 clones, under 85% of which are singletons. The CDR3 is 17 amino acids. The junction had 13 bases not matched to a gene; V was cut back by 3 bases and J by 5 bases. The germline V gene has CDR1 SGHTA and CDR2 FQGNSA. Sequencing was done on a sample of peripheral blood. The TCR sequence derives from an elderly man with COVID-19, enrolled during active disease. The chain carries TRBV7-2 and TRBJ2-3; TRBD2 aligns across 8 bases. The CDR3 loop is CASSFRSGTRRGDTQYF. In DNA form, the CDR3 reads TGTGCCAGCAGCTTTCGGTCCGGGACTAGGAGAGGAGATACGCAGTATTTT. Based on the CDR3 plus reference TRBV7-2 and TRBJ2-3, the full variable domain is GAGVSQSPSNKVTEKGKDVELRCDPISGHTALYWYRQSLGQGLEFLIYFQGNSAPDKSGLPSDRFSAERTGGSVSTLTIQRTQQEDSAVYLCASSFRSGTRRGDTQYFGPGTRLTVL.